This T cell receptor (beta chain) was retrieved from a study of shared clonotypes between healthy human individuals. Study results and caveats: A reduction in generation probabilities was seen for non-shared clonotypes relative to those shared by all four donors. Sequencing depth was expected to affect clonotype sharing among donors.

The V and J ends lost 1 base and 1 base respectively, with 11 bases between them. The CDR3 consists of 16 residues. CDR1 and CDR2 from the germline V gene are MGHDK and SYGVNS. On this clone itself: Its cognate antigen is unknown.

CD4+ cell separation produced CD45RA+ naive and CD45RA-negative memory subsets. This was a deep-level run. Here immunoSEQ multiplex PCR was the method, and the copy in TCRdb shows in-frame clones only, minus some. Here the sample spans hundreds of thousands of clones, around three quarters being singletons. The chain has TRBV25-1 and TRBJ1-5; perhaps TRBD1 as D (6 bases). Sample: memory CD4+ T cells sorted from blood. Sample subset: CD45RA-negative fraction. The sequence came from a young woman in good health. CDR3 in DNA: TGTGCCAGCAGTGAATCAAGGGGGGCAAGCAATCAGCCCCAGCATTTT. Protein sequence: CASSESRGASNQPQHF.